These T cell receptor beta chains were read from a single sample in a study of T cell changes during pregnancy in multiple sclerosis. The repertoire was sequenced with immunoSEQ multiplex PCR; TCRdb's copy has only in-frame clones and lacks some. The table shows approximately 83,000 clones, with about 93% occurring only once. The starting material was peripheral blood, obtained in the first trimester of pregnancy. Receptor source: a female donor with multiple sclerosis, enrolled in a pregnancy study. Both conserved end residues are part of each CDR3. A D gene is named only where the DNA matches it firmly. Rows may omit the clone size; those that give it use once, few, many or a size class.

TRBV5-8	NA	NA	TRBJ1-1	CASSLQTEAFF	TGTGCCAGCAGCCTCCAGACTGAAGCTTTCTTT
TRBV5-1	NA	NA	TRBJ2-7	CASSLGRDEQYF	TGCGCCAGCAGCTTGGGCCGGGACGAGCAGTACTTC
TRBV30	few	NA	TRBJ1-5	CAWSGGDNQPQHF	TGTGCCTGGAGTGGGGGGGACAATCAGCCCCAGCATTTT
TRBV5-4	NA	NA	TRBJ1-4	CASSRGDRTNEKLFF	TGTGCCAGCAGCCGAGGCGACAGGACGAATGAAAAACTGTTTTTT
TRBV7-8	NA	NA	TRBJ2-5	CASSLIAERETQYF	TGTGCCAGCAGCTTAATAGCTGAGCGAGAGACCCAGTACTTC
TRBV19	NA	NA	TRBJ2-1	CASSGAGASSYNEQFF	TGTGCCAGTAGTGGGGCGGGGGCCAGCTCCTACAATGAGCAGTTCTTC
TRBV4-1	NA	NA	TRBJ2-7	CASSQDLSLYEGFHEQYF	TGCGCCAGCAGCCAAGATTTATCGCTTTATGAGGGTTTTCACGAGCAGTACTTC
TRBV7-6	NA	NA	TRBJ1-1	CASSLSWNTEAFF	TGTGCCAGCAGCTTGTCCTGGAACACTGAAGCTTTCTTT
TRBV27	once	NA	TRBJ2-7	CASSLSQGFSYEQYF	TGTGCCAGCAGTTTATCACAGGGATTCTCCTACGAGCAGTACTTC
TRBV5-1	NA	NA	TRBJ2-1	CASSPLQPYNEQFF	TGCGCCAGCAGCCCCTTACAACCCTACAATGAGCAGTTCTTC
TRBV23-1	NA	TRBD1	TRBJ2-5	CASSRRRGTGQETQYF	TGCGCCAGCAGTCGTCGCCGCGGGACAGGTCAAGAGACCCAGTACTTC
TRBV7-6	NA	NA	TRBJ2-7	CASSLAPVQGSYEQYF	TGTGCCAGCAGCTTAGCCCCAGTGCAGGGCTCCTACGAGCAGTACTTC
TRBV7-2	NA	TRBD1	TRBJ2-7	CASSLGGTGLYEQYF	TGTGCCAGCAGCTTAGGCGGGACAGGACTCTACGAGCAGTACTTC
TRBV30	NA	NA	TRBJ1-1	CAWSVDGGTEAFF	TGTGCCTGGAGTGTGGACGGAGGGACTGAAGCTTTCTTT
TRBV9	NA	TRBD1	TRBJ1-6	CASTEGLGDRANSPLHF	TGTGCCAGCACCGAAGGGTTAGGGGACAGGGCTAATTCACCCCTCCACTTT
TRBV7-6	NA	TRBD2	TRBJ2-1	CASSLGRGGNEQFF	TGTGCCAGCAGCTTAGGTCGGGGGGGCAATGAGCAGTTCTTC
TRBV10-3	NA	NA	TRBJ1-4	CAISVPGGREEKLFF	TGTGCCATCAGTGTCCCCGGGGGGAGAGAGGAAAAACTGTTTTTT
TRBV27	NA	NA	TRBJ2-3	CASTPFRPSALDTQYF	TGTGCCAGCACCCCTTTTAGGCCTAGCGCATTGGATACGCAGTATTTT
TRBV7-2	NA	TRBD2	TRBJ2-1	CASSLATLLGLGYYNEQFF	TGTGCCAGCAGCTTAGCCACCTTATTGGGACTAGGGTACTACAATGAGCAGTTCTTC
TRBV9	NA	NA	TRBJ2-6	CASSVYSGANVLTF	TGTGCCAGCAGCGTTTACTCTGGGGCCAACGTCCTGACTTTC
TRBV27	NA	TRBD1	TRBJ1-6	CASSPYRGRTLHF	TGTGCCAGCAGTCCATACAGGGGGCGGACCCTCCACTTT
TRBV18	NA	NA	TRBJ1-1	CASSSDNPTEAFF	TGTGCCAGCTCCTCAGATAACCCGACTGAAGCTTTCTTT
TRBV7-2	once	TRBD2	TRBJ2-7	CASSPRTSGYDEQYF	TGTGCCAGCAGCCCCCGGACTAGCGGGTACGACGAGCAGTACTTC
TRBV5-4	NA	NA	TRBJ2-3	CASSLGPSGTDTQYF	TGTGCCAGCAGCTTGGGGCCCTCAGGCACAGATACGCAGTATTTT
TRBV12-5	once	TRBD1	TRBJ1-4	CASGTNPGTGIKLANEKLFF	TGTGCTAGTGGCACTAATCCCGGGACAGGGATTAAATTGGCTAATGAAAAACTGTTTTTT
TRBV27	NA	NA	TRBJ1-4	CASSFNRAATNEKLFF	TGTGCCAGCAGTTTCAACAGGGCAGCAACTAATGAAAAACTGTTTTTT
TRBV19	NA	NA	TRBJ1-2	CASSLGSTYGYTF	TGTGCCAGTAGTTTGGGGAGTACCTATGGCTACACCTTC
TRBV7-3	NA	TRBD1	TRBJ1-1	CASSSKRTGGLVTEAFF	TGTGCCAGCAGCTCCAAAAGGACAGGGGGCCTTGTCACTGAAGCTTTCTTT
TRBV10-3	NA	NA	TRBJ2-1	CAIRHDTRTDNEQFF	TGTGCCATCAGACACGATACCAGAACAGACAATGAGCAGTTCTTC
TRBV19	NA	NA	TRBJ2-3	CASSSKGLGRGTDTQYF	TGTGCCAGTAGTTCCAAGGGCTTGGGCAGGGGAACAGATACGCAGTATTTT
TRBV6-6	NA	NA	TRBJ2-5	CASSYSRTLVQETQYF	TGTGCCAGCAGTTACTCTAGGACATTGGTTCAAGAGACCCAGTACTTC
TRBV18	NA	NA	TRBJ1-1	CASSIFGQSNTEAFF	TGTGCCAGCTCAATTTTCGGACAATCGAACACTGAAGCTTTCTTT
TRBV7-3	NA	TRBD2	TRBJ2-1	CASSLTAAGGLHNEQFF	TGTGCCAGCAGCTTAACTGCTGCGGGGGGGCTTCACAATGAGCAGTTCTTC
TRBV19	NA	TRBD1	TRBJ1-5	CASQDKHRGEGQPQHF	TGTGCCAGCCAGGACAAACACAGGGGTGAGGGTCAGCCCCAGCATTTT
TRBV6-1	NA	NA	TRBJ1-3	CASRVQGLSGNTIYF	TGTGCCAGCAGGGTGCAGGGGCTCTCTGGAAACACCATATATTTT
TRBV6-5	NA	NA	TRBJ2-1	CASSRTGGDVNEQFF	TGTGCCAGCAGCCGAACAGGGGGGGACGTCAATGAGCAGTTCTTC
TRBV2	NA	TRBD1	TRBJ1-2	CASSGTADRVGYGYTF	TGTGCCAGCTCCGGAACGGCCGACAGGGTTGGCTATGGCTACACCTTC
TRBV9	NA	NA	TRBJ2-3	CASSVSPELITQYF	TGTGCCAGCAGCGTATCCCCCGAGTTAATTACGCAGTATTTT
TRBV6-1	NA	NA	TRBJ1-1	CASSARGGWAFF	TGTGCCAGCAGTGCCCGGGGAGGGTGGGCTTTCTTT
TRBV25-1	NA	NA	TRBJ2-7	CASSVGSEQYF	TGTGCCAGCAGTGTCGGGTCCGAGCAGTACTTC
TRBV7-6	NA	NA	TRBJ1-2	CASSMPAEYGYTF	TGTGCCAGCAGCATGCCCGCAGAATATGGCTACACCTTC
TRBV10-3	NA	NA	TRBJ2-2	CAISERDSTTGELFF	TGTGCCATCAGTGAACGGGACTCCACCACCGGGGAGCTGTTTTTT
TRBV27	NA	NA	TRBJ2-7	CASSLALGLAYEQYF	TGTGCCAGCAGTTTGGCGTTGGGGCTTGCCTACGAGCAGTACTTC
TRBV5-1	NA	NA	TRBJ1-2	CASTLGRAKDYGYTF	TGCGCCAGCACCCTGGGCAGGGCGAAGGACTATGGCTACACCTTC
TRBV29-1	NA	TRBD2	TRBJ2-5	CSVESGGVSQYF	TGCAGCGTTGAATCTGGGGGGGTTAGCCAGTACTTC
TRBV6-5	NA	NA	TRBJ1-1	CASRQQRNTEAFF	TGTGCCAGCAGGCAACAACGGAACACTGAAGCTTTCTTT
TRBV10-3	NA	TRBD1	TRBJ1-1	CAIIATGEITEAFF	TGTGCCATCATAGCAACAGGGGAGATCACTGAAGCTTTCTTT